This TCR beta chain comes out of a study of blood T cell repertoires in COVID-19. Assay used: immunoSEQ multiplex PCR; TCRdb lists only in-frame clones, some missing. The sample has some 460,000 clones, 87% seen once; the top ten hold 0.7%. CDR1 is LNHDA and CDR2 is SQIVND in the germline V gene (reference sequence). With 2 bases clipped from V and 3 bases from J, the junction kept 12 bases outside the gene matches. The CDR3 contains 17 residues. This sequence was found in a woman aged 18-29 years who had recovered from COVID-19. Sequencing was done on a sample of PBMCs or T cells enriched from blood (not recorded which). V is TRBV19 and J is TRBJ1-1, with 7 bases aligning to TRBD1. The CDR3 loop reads CASSIRAGGSLYTEAFF. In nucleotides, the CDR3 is TGTGCCAGTAGTATAAGGGCAGGGGGAAGTTTGTACACTGAAGCTTTCTTT. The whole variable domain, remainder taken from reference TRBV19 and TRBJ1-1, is DGGITQSPKYLFRKEGQNVTLSCEQNLNHDAMYWYRQDPGQGLRLIYYSQIVNDFQKGDIAEGYSVSREKKESFPLTVTSAQKNPTAFYLCASSIRAGGSLYTEAFFGQGTRLTVV.